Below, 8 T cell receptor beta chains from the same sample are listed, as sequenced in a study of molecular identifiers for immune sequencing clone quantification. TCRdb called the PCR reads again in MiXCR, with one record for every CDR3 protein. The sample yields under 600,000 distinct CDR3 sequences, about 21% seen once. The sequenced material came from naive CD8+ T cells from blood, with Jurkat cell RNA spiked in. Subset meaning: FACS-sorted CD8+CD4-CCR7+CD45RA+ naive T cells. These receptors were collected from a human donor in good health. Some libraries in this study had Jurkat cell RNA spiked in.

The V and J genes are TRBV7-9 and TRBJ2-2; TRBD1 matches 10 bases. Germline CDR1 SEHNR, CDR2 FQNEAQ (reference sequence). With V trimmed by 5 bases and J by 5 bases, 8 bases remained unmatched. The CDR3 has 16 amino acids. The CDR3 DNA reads TGTGCCAGCAGCCGTTCCGGGACAGGGGTAACCGGGGAGCTGTTTTTT. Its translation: CASSRSGTGVTGELFF.

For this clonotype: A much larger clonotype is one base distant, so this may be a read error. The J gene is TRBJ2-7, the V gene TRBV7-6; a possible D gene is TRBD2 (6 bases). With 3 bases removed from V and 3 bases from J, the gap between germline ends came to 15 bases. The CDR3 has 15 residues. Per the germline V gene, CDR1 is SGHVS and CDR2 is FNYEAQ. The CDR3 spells CASSLSVGEDYEQYF. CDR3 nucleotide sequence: TGTGCCAGCAGCTTGAGCGTGGGGGAGGACTACGAGCAGTACTTC.

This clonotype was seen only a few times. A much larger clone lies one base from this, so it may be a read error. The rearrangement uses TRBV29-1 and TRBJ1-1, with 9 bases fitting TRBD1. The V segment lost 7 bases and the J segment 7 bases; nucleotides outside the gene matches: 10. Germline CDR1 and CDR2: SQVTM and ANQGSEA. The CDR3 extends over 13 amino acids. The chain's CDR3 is CSGETGGGNEAFF. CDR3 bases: TGCAGCGGAGAGACAGGGGGTGGAAATGAAGCTTTCTTT. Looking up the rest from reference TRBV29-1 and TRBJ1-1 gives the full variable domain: SAVISQKPSRDICQRGTSLTIQCQVDSQVTMMFWYRQQPGQSLTLIATANQGSEATYESGFVIDKFPISRPNLTFSTLTVSNMSPEDSSIYLCSGETGGGNEAFFGQGTRLTVV.

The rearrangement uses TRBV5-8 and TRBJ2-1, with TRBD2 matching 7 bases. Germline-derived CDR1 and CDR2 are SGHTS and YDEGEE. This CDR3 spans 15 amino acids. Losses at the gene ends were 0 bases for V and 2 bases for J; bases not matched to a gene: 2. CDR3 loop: CASSLEAGAYNEQFF. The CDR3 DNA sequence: TGTGCCAGCAGCTTGGAGGCGGGGGCCTACAATGAGCAGTTCTTC.

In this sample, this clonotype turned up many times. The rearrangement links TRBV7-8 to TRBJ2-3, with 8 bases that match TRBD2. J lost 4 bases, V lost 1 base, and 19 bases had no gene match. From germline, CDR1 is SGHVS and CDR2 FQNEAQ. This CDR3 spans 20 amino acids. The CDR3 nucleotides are TGTGCCAGCAGCTTAGGTCCTAGCGGGTTAAGGCGCCCCGAGGCAGATACGCAGTATTTT. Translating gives CASSLGPSGLRRPEADTQYF.

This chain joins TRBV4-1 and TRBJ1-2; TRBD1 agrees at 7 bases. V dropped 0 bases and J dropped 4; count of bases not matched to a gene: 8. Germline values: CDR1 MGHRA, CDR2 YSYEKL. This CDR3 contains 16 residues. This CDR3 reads CASSQEIGTDGYGYTF. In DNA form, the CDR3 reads TGCGCCAGCAGCCAAGAGATTGGGACAGACGGCTATGGCTACACCTTC.

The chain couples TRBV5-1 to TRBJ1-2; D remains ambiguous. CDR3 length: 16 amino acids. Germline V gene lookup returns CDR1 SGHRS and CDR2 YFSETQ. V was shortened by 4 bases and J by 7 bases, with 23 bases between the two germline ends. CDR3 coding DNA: TGCGCCAGCAGCCCCGATGGGATGAGTTTTGGTTCTGGCTACACCTTC. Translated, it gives CASSPDGMSFGSGYTF.

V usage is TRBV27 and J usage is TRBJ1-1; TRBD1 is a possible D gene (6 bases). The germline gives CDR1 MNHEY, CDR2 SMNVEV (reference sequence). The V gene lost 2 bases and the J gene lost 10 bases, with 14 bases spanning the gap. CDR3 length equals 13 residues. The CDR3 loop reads CASSLGGGLGAFF. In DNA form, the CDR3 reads TGTGCCAGCAGTTTAGGAGGGGGGCTTGGAGCTTTCTTT.